One and the same sample provided the 27 T cell receptor beta chains below, sequenced in a study of CXCR3-negative and CXCR3-positive naive CD8 T cells. Their antigen targets remain unknown. Broader study findings: Hydrophobicity was higher for TRB CDR3s found in CXCR3-positive naive cells than in CXCR3-negative naive cells.

Via 5' RACE with UMI labels, TRB cDNA libraries were prepared. TCRdb re-called the 5' RACE reads and gives one entry per CDR3 protein, without DNA. The sample's table shows tens of thousands of distinct CDR3 sequences. The sequenced sample consisted of naive CXCR3+ CD8+ T cells from blood. Indicated subset: CD45RO-CCR7+CD27+CD95- naive CD8+ T cells expressing CXCR3 (TNR3+). The receptor set was obtained from a human donor in good health. Some clones in this sample may be carry-over from other donors' samples.

CDR3 protein: CSVERGSGELFF. The chain uses TRBV29-1 and TRBJ2-2; TCRdb gives TRBD2 as the D gene, but with no DNA this cannot be confirmed. Germline CDR1 and CDR2: SQVTM and ANQGSEA. There are 12 residues in the CDR3.

The rearrangement uses TRBV28 and TRBJ2-2; without DNA, the TCRdb call of TRBD2 cannot be checked. The CDR3 loop spans 15 amino acids. In germline, CDR1 is MDHEN, CDR2 SYDVKM. CDR3 residues: CASSRDYGRHRELFF.

The CDR3: CASSTTDTQYF. The chain carries TRBV28 and TRBJ2-3. This CDR3 is built from 11 residues. In germline, CDR1 is MDHEN, CDR2 SYDVKM.

The rearrangement uses TRBV29-1 and TRBJ1-6; TCRdb picks TRBD1, but there is no DNA to check that call. Germline V gene data show CDR1 as SQVTM and CDR2 as ANQGSEA. There are 14 residues in the CDR3. This chain's CDR3 is CSVEGDKTNSPLHF.

The chain employs TRBV29-1 and TRBJ2-1; without DNA, the TCRdb call of TRBD1 cannot be checked. The CDR3 has 12 residues. The germline CDR1 and CDR2 sequences are SQVTM and ANQGSEA. The CDR3 sequence is CSVEVGGHEQFF.

The rearrangement links TRBV7-6 to TRBJ2-3; TCRdb returns TRBD1, unconfirmable since there is no DNA. Germline CDR1 and CDR2: SGHVS and FNYEAQ. The CDR3 consists of 14 residues. This chain's CDR3 is CATARDPQADTQYF.

The chain joins TRBV20-1 to TRBJ1-6. From germline, CDR1 is DFQATT and CDR2 SNEGSKA (reference sequence). The CDR3 runs to 14 residues. CDR3 in amino acids: CSARNLGPDRTLHF.

The rearrangement links TRBV27 to TRBJ2-3; TCRdb calls TRBD1, which cannot be checked without DNA. Germline values: CDR1 MNHEY, CDR2 SMNVEV (reference sequence). The CDR3 sequence is 16 residues long. The chain's CDR3 is CASSLRRDTSTDTQYF.

The rearrangement joins TRBV29-1 to TRBJ2-2. Germline V gene data show CDR1 as SQVTM and CDR2 as ANQGSEA. This CDR3 has 12 amino acids. The CDR3 is CSVEAKAGELFF.

The chain uses TRBV12-3 or TRBV12-4 and TRBJ2-1; the TCRdb call, TRBD1, lacks DNA for checking. The CDR3 totals 17 residues. CDR3: CASSFQRGDGSYNEQFF.

The rearrangement joins TRBV9 to TRBJ2-7. This CDR3 region has 12 residues. The germline gives CDR1 SGDLS, CDR2 YYNGEE. CDR3 residues: CASSVDFDEQYF.

V is TRBV10-3 and J is TRBJ1-5. The CDR3 runs 15 residues. The germline CDR1 and CDR2 sequences are ENHRY and SYGVKD. The CDR3 loop is CAISDRGPSNQPQHF.

The gene calls are TRBV24-1 and TRBJ2-2. The CDR3 totals 15 residues. CDR1 is KGHDR, CDR2 SFDVKD, per germline. CDR3 sequence: CATSDFSRVPGELFF.

The V and J genes are TRBV29-1 and TRBJ2-7; with no DNA, the TCRdb D assignment of TRBD1 cannot be verified. CDR1 and CDR2 (germline): SQVTM, ANQGSEA. This CDR3 is built from 13 residues. The chain's CDR3 is CSVRTGGYNEQFF.

The chain uses TRBV12-3 or TRBV12-4 and TRBJ1-5; the D call of TRBD1 rests on TCRdb alone, since no DNA is present to check it. This CDR3 has 18 residues. The CDR3: CASSLRGTGTRRNQPQHF.

The V call is TRBV20-1, the J call TRBJ1-1; TCRdb lists TRBD1, though no DNA is available to test this call. The CDR3 is made up of 17 amino acids. CDR1 is DFQATT and CDR2 is SNEGSKA in the germline V gene (reference sequence). The CDR3 sequence: CSARVAHRGLMNTEAFF.

The chain couples TRBV6-5 to TRBJ1-2. Germline V lookup: CDR1 MNHEY, CDR2 SVGAGI. This CDR3 spans 14 amino acids. This chain's CDR3 is CASSYSAANYGYTF.

V gene TRBV29-1 combines with J gene TRBJ1-5; TCRdb proposes TRBD1, but this gene call is untestable without DNA. Germline V CDR1 and CDR2: SQVTM, ANQGSEA. The CDR3 runs to 12 residues. The chain's CDR3 is CSVGGLDQPQHF.

V gene TRBV12-3 or TRBV12-4 combines with J gene TRBJ2-5; TCRdb selects TRBD1, and the lack of DNA leaves this call unchecked. The CDR3 extends over 13 amino acids. The CDR3: CASNDREAETQYF.

V usage is TRBV29-1 and J usage is TRBJ2-7; the TCRdb call, TRBD2, lacks DNA for checking. Germline-derived CDR1 and CDR2 are SQVTM and ANQGSEA. The CDR3 loop spans 15 amino acids. CDR3 in amino acids: CSVDGPSPSSYEQYF.

This chain connects TRBV21-1 to TRBJ1-2; without DNA, the TCRdb call of TRBD1 cannot be checked. TRBV21-1 has pseudogene status. This CDR3 comprises 15 residues. The CDR3 is CASSPIGQANYGYTF.

The chain is built from TRBV28 and TRBJ2-3. The CDR3 spans 13 residues. CDR1 and CDR2 (germline): MDHEN, SYDVKM. CDR3 residues: CASSFLGPDTQYF. Full variable domain (rest looked up from reference TRBV28 and TRBJ2-3): DVKVTQSSRYLVKRTGEKVFLECVQDMDHENMFWYRQDPGLGLRLIYFSYDVKMKEKGDIPEGYSVSREKKERFSLILESASTNQTSMYLCASSFLGPDTQYFGPGTRLTVL.

This chain joins TRBV4-1 and TRBJ2-5; the TCRdb D gene call, TRBD1, has no DNA to confirm it. This CDR3 contains 13 residues. Germline V CDR1 and CDR2: MGHRA, YSYEKL. The CDR3 protein is CASRRDAGETQYF.

The rearrangement links TRBV28 to TRBJ2-1; TCRdb's D call, TRBD2, is unchecked because there is no DNA. This CDR3 is built from 18 residues. Germline CDR1 is MDHEN and CDR2 is SYDVKM. This CDR3 is CASSLSNVELAASNEQFF.

The V gene is TRBV29-1, the J gene TRBJ2-7; TCRdb gives TRBD1 as the D gene, but with no DNA this cannot be confirmed. The germline V gene encodes CDR1 SQVTM and CDR2 ANQGSEA. CDR3 length: 13 amino acids. The CDR3 loop is CSAAGTGSYEHYF.

This chain joins TRBV29-1 and TRBJ2-1. The CDR3 sequence is 14 residues long. Germline V lookup: CDR1 SQVTM, CDR2 ANQGSEA. CDR3 sequence: CSAPILSKVDEQFF.

J is TRBJ2-1 and V is TRBV27; absent DNA, TCRdb's TRBD2 call cannot be checked. The germline gives CDR1 MNHEY, CDR2 SMNVEV (reference sequence). The CDR3 spans 15 residues. CDR3 region: CASLRGSSSYNEQFF.